This T cell receptor (beta chain) comes out of a study of blood T cell repertoires in COVID-19. Study at large: Collection of acute and convalescent COVID-19 samples took place in the United States, Italy and Spain. In each case, the material was cDNA or gDNA derived from T cells, B-cell-depleted T cells, or PBMCs.

Germline CDR1 is SGDLS and CDR2 is YYNGEE. CDR3 length: 14 residues. V lost 5 bases and J 2 bases, leaving 13 bases between the germline ends. As handled by the study authors: Amplified reference gene primers provided the basis for estimating nucleated cell counts. Sequencing used immunoSEQ multiplex PCR; TCRdb keeps in-frame clones, though not all of them. The V and J calls and clone size were taken over from that table, and D and trimming were inferred from the DNA. The sample carries about 15,000 clones, 80% to 90% recorded once. This chain links TRBV9 with TRBJ1-1; no clear D. The source material was peripheral blood. The receptor was isolated from a human donor in a cohort sampled during active COVID-19. The CDR3 nucleotides are TGTGCCAGCAGTGAGACTGACCGAAACACTGAAGCTTTCTTT. This codes for CASSETDRNTEAFF.